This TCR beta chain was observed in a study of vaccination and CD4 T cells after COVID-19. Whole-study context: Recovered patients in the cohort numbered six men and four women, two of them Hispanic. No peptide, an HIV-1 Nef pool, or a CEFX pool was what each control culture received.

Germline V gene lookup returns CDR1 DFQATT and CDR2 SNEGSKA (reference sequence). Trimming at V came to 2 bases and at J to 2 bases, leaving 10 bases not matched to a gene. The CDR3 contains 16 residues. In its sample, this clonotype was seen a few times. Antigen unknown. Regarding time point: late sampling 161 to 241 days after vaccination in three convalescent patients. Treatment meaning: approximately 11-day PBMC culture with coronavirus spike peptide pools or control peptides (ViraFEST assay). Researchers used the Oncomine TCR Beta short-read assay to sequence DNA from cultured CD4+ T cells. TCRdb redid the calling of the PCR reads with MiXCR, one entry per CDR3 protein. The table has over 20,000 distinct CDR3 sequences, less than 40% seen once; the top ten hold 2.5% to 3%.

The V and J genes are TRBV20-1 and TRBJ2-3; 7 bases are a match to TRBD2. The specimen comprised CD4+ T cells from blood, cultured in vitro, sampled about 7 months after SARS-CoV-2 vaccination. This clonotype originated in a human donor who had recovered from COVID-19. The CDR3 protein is CSARLASGQNTDTQYF. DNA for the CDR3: TGCAGTGCTAGACTAGCTAGCGGCCAAAACACAGATACGCAGTATTTT.